One and the same sample provided the 12 T cell receptor beta chains below, sequenced in a study of cytomegalovirus exposure and HLA in healthy donors. Amplification used 60 Vbeta primers and 13 Jbeta primers. Clones were read by immunoSEQ multiplex PCR, and TCRdb kept only the in-frame ones, dropping some. The data hold roughly 73,000 clones, with about 81% observed a single time. Sequenced: PBMCs. The receptors were gathered from a man aged 65 to 79 in good health and CMV-seronegative.

This chain links TRBV6-5 with TRBJ2-5; D may be TRBD2 (6 bases). The CDR3 contains 13 residues. Trimming shortened V by 6 bases and J by 4 bases, and 12 bases separated the two germline ends. Germline values: CDR1 MNHEY, CDR2 SVGAGI. This CDR3 reads CASSWRRGETQYF. CDR3 coding DNA: TGTGCCAGCAGCTGGAGGCGGGGAGAGACCCAGTACTTC.

This clone was recorded at least ten times. The rearrangement uses TRBV10-3 and TRBJ1-3, with TRBD1 as a possible D gene (6 bases). The CDR3 runs to 17 residues. CDR1 ENHRY and CDR2 SYGVKD come from the germline V gene. V was cut by 0 bases and J by 4 bases, with 16 bases left in between. CDR3 sequence reads: CAISESAPGQLGNTIYF. CDR3 nucleotides: TGTGCCATCAGTGAGTCTGCCCCTGGACAGCTCGGAAACACCATATATTTT.

The chain's CDR3 is CASSLGQGPYEQYF. The CDR3 DNA reads TGCGCCAGCAGCCTGGGACAGGGCCCCTACGAGCAGTACTTC. The chain is built from TRBV5-1 and TRBJ2-7; 9 positions agree with TRBD1. The CDR3 has 14 amino acids. CDR1 and CDR2 from the germline V gene are SGHRS and YFSETQ. Trimming took 4 bases from V and 2 from J; bases not matched to a gene: 4.

This chain uses TRBV7-8 with TRBJ1-5; 9 nucleotides line up with TRBD1. The CDR3 extends over 16 amino acids. Looked up from germline, CDR1 is SGHVS and CDR2 is FQNEAQ. After removal of 4 bases from V and 0 bases from J, the junction contained 4 bases not matched to a gene. The CDR3 DNA reads TGTGCCAGCAGCTCGGGACAGGGCCTTAGCAATCAGCCCCAGCATTTT. It encodes CASSSGQGLSNQPQHF.

The chain recombines TRBV5-6 with TRBJ1-1; no clear D gene. Germline loops: CDR1 SGHDT, CDR2 YYEEEE. Trimming left V 4 bases short and J 1 base short, with 11 bases between. The CDR3 has 14 residues. CDR3 sequence: CASSRVGWNTEAFF. CDR3 nucleotides: TGTGCCAGCAGCCGGGTTGGGTGGAACACTGAAGCTTTCTTT.

The chain recombines TRBV19 with TRBJ2-4, with a weak D call TRBD2 (5 bases). Trimming pared 3 bases from V and 8 bases from J, leaving 11 bases between. This CDR3 region has 13 residues. Germline values: CDR1 LNHDA, CDR2 SQIVND (reference sequence). CDR3 sequence (DNA): TGTGCCAGTAGTATGAGAGGGCCCCACATTCAGTACTTC. It yields the protein CASSMRGPHIQYF. Based on the CDR3 plus reference TRBV19 and TRBJ2-4, the full variable domain is DGGITQSPKYLFRKEGQNVTLSCEQNLNHDAMYWYRQDPGQGLRLIYYSQIVNDFQKGDIAEGYSVSREKKESFPLTVTSAQKNPTAFYLCASSMRGPHIQYFGAGTRLSVL.

The chain joins TRBV7-2 to TRBJ2-7; 7 positions match TRBD2. Losses at the gene ends were 5 bases for V and 1 base for J; bases not matched to a gene: 8. The CDR3 totals 15 residues. Germline assignment: CDR1 SGHTA and CDR2 FQGNSA. The CDR3 DNA sequence: TGTGCCAGCAGCCTTGTGGGGGGGAAGTCCTACGAGCAGTACTTC. It translates to CASSLVGGKSYEQYF.

J is TRBJ2-7 and V is TRBV11-2; TRBD2 matches at 12 bases. The CDR3 sequence is 16 residues long. V was pared by 1 base and J by 7 bases, with 8 bases of the junction left unmatched. In germline, CDR1 is SGHAT, CDR2 FQNNGV. The CDR3, as DNA: TGTGCCAGCAGCTTAGGGGACCTAGCGGGAGGGAAAGAGCAGTACTTC. Amino acids: CASSLGDLAGGKEQYF.

The chain couples TRBV7-2 to TRBJ2-3; tentatively, D is TRBD2 (5 bases). There are 15 residues in the CDR3. CDR1 and CDR2 from the germline V gene are SGHTA and FQGNSA. V lost 3 bases to trimming and J lost 1 base, with 11 bases between them. CDR3 nucleotide sequence: TGTGCCAGCAGCTTGCGGAAAGCGGGCACAGATACGCAGTATTTT. This encodes CASSLRKAGTDTQYF.

The CDR3 sequence is CASSSRGGFATQYF. In nucleotides, the CDR3 is TGTGCCAGCAGCTCCCGGGGAGGCTTCGCGACCCAGTACTTC. The chain employs TRBV14 and TRBJ2-5; the D gene is possibly TRBD2 (6 bases). The V end lost 5 bases, the J end lost 7 bases, and 17 bases lay between the germline ends. This CDR3 is 14 amino acids long. Germline V lookup: CDR1 SGHDN, CDR2 FVKESK.

V and J are TRBV4-3 and TRBJ1-5; TRBD1 agrees at 7 bases. V was pared by 4 bases and J by 2 bases, with 11 bases of the junction left unmatched. This CDR3 region has 17 residues. CDR1 LGHNA and CDR2 YSLEER come from the germline V gene. CDR3 residues: CASSPEDVTGCNQPQHF. DNA for the CDR3: TGCGCCAGCAGCCCGGAGGATGTGACAGGGTGCAATCAGCCCCAGCATTTT.

The J gene is TRBJ1-2, the V gene TRBV6-1; 7 nucleotides agree with TRBD1. The germline V gene encodes CDR1 MNHNS and CDR2 SASEGT. The CDR3 length is 13 residues. J gave up 4 bases and V 6 bases, and 5 bases lay outside the gene matches. This CDR3 reads CASSRDSPYGYTF. The CDR3 DNA reads TGTGCCAGCAGCAGGGACAGCCCCTATGGCTACACCTTC.